This T cell receptor beta chain originates from a study of OX40 agonist ivuxolimab in advanced cancers. Assay used: immunoSEQ multiplex PCR; TCRdb lists only in-frame clones, some missing. The data hold 77,000 or so clones, with 90% observed a single time. Germline V CDR1 and CDR2: GTSNPN, SVGIG (reference sequence). The CDR3 has 11 residues. This clone was recorded a few times. The source was CD4+ or CD8+ T cells sorted from blood, collected in a trial of the OX40 agonist ivuxolimab. The receptor's source is an adult with an advanced solid tumor such as melanoma, head and neck, liver or kidney cancer. The chain has TRBV30 and TRBJ1-1; perhaps TRBD1 as D (6 bases). The CDR3 sequence: CANTGIPEAFF. DNA of the CDR3: TGTGCTAATACAGGGATACCTGAAGCTTTCTTT. The full variable domain, with the rest looked up from reference TRBV30 and TRBJ1-1, is SQTIHQWPATLVQPVGSPLSLECTVEGTSNPNLYWYRQAAGRGLQLLFYSVGIGQISSEVPQNLSASRPQDRQFILSSKKLLLSDSGFYLCANTGIPEAFFGQGTRLTVV.